This TCR delta chain was captured in a study of gamma-delta chains in newborns, infants, children. Study as a whole: Innate gammadelta T cells reportedly expand polyclonally right after birth, driven by microbial exposure, per the title.

This clone has a handful of counts. Only one base separates this from a far larger clonotype, so it likely reflects a read error. Other DNA variants within this sample encode the same CDR3. The CDR3 covers 16 residues. Looked up from germline, CDR1 is GEAIGNYY and CDR2 is EKD. TCRdb used CATT to re-call clones from the reads. The sample comprises fewer than 5,000 delta-chain clones, roughly 14% of which are singletons, and 7.5% to 9.5% rests with the top ten. V usage is TRDV2 and J usage is TRDJ1; 10 positions match TRDD3. This receptor was identified in a child who was a newborn, infant or young child, either healthy, febrile or measles-vaccinated (not recorded which). The sequenced sample consisted of blood. CDR3 in DNA: TGTGCCTGTGACACGCTGGGGGATAAGGACACCGATAAACTTATCTTT. It specifies CACDTLGDKDTDKLIF.